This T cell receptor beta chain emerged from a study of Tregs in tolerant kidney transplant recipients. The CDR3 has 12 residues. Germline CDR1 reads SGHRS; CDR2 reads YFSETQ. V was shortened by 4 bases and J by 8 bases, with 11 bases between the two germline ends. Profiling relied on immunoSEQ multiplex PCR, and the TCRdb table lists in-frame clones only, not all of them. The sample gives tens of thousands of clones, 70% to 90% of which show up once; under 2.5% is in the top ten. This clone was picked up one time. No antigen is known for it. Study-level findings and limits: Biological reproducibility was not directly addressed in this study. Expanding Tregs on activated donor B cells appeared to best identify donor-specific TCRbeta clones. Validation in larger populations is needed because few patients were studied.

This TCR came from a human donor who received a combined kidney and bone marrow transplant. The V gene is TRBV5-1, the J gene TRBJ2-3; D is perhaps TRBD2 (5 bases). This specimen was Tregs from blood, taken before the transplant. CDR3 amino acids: CASSQGSATQYF. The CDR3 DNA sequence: TGCGCCAGCAGCCAAGGGAGCGCTACGCAGTATTTT.